This TCR beta chain was identified during a study of blood T cells in healthy people across ages (dated by TCRdb to the mid-2010s). In terms of the full investigation: In model experiments, roughly one uniquely barcoded TCR beta cDNA molecule per two T cells was captured by template switching. The study analyzed two additional independent replicas of 1 million unique cDNA reads from the same blood draw for two donors, one aged 18 to 29 and one aged 80 or older. Age-related changes in TCR beta repertoire diversity were measured in the study by deep sequencing normalized with unique cDNA molecular identifiers. To avoid experimental bias, donors of different ages were spread randomly across the sequencing lanes. The donors were divided into four age groups: young (average around 16 years), middle-aged (under 40), aged (62) and long-lived (82). What the research found in general, with its limitations: There was a strong correlation between observed TCR beta diversity and the percentage of naive T cells measured by flow cytometry. As age increased, observed TCR beta diversity per million T cells dropped in a roughly linear way, and a significant reduction was already evident by age around 41. Because donor CMV infection status was unknown, age-related changes in expanded clonotypes were potentially confounded. Compared with the aged group, more naive CD4+ T cells, fewer expanded clones and increased TCR diversity were shown by the long-lived group, suggesting age selection. Estimates of total diversity from one million sequenced T cells were regarded as lower bounds and underestimates. Bulk unsorted PBMC profiling prevented conclusive comparison of naive and antigen-experienced compartments.

CDR1 and CDR2 are read off the germline V gene (reference sequence) as DFQATT and SNEGSKA. Trimming takes 0 bases from V and 2 bases from J, and the germline ends sit 13 bases apart. The CDR3, cysteine through phenylalanine, is 15 amino acids long. Just the 45-base CDR3 DNA is kept, in frame starting at base 1. The roughly 39 donors, aged about 6 to 95 years, were systemically healthy Caucasian individuals from Russia. Each donor gave 8 to 10 milliliters of peripheral blood, drawn into EDTA-treated Vacutainer tubes. Ficoll-Paque density-gradient centrifugation was used to isolate PBMCs, with at least 6.5 million per sample. Total RNA, at least 5 micrograms per sample, was extracted from PBMCs with Trizol reagent. For every donor, flow cytometry on a PBMC aliquot measured the percentage of naive CD45RAhigh/CD27high T cells. Libraries were made using 5' RACE. Instrument on record: Illumina HiSeq 2500. The second PCR ran for about 6 to 12 cycles and used a J-beta primer mix along with a sample-barcoded 5' primer. A template-switch 5' adaptor carrying 12 random nucleotides introduced a unique molecular identifier onto each TCR beta cDNA molecule. Each sample yielded at least 2.5 million CDR3-containing paired-end reads. First-strand cDNA synthesis was performed from all RNA using the Mint cDNA synthesis kit, with priming by a TRBC-specific oligonucleotide. Following uracil-DNA glycosylase treatment, all cDNA underwent a first 18-cycle PCR with the universal primers M1SS and BC2_uni_R. In the authors' own workflow: Normalization of each sample was performed by random selection of 1 million high-quality reads, each carrying a distinct molecular identifier. Reads sharing molecular identifiers were discarded rather than binned into consensus sequences. MiTCR, with a Q25 quality threshold and the strictest error-elimination algorithm, was used for CDR3 identification, clonotype clustering and error correction. A nonparametric unseen species model using Euler transformation provided a lower-bound estimate of total TCR beta diversity. TCRdb passed the public sequencing reads through fastp at Q25 and MiXCR, retaining productive beta sequences. Identical CDR3 proteins give one entry, which carries the most common genes and DNA. The V and J calls and clone size come from TCRdb's table, not from the authors' own analysis. This sample gives roughly 1.4 million distinct CDR3 sequences in total; almost 60% of them show up just once. The ten most abundant clones make up under 8.5% of the sample.

A word on this clonotype: It has no known antigen specificity. Base qualities are not recorded, but no much larger clone differs from it by a single base.

Material for sequencing was blood. The clonotype was recovered from a man aged 18-30 years in good health. In this chain, TRBV20-1 is recombined with TRBJ1-2, with no confident D gene call. DNA sequence: TGCAGTGCTAGAGATGCCCGGCGTCAGAACTATGGCTACACCTTC. It translates to CSARDARRQNYGYTF.